The next 32 T cell receptor beta chains were all read from a single sample in a study of T cell responses to AZD1222 COVID-19 vaccine. Here immunoSEQ multiplex PCR was the method, and the copy in TCRdb shows in-frame clones only, minus some. The table includes 99,000 or so clones, roughly 90% detected once. Source: peripheral blood, taken on day 0 of AZD1222 vaccination. Every receptor here comes from an adult in good health.

The chain combines TRBV9 with TRBJ1-5; 8 bases match TRBD1. Germline V gene data show CDR1 as SGDLS and CDR2 as YYNGEE. The junction had 5 bases not matched to a gene; V was cut back by 3 bases and J by 9 bases. This CDR3 has 13 residues. The CDR3 nucleotides are TGTGCCAGCAGCGCGGGACAGGCGGGGCCCCAGCATTTT. As protein: CASSAGQAGPQHF.

The J gene is TRBJ2-1, the V gene TRBV5-1; D unclear. The germline CDR1 and CDR2 sequences are SGHRS and YFSETQ. Trimming shortened V by 2 bases and J by 9 bases, and 9 bases separated the two germline ends. The CDR3 is made up of 12 amino acids. The CDR3 nucleotides are TGCGCCAGCAGCTTAGGTGGTCGTGAGCAGTTCTTC. It codes for CASSLGGREQFF.

A single count supports this clone. This chain uses TRBV5-1 with TRBJ2-3, with 8 bases fitting TRBD2. The CDR3 consists of 19 residues. The V and J ends lost 1 base and 3 bases, in that order; junction bases with no gene match: 16. The germline V gene has CDR1 SGHRS and CDR2 YFSETQ. CDR3 DNA sequence: TGCGCCAGCAGCTTGTCTCTCCCTAGCGGGTGGAAGGGGACAGATACGCAGTATTTT. The encoded protein is CASSLSLPSGWKGTDTQYF.

The chain has TRBV6-5 and TRBJ1-1; D call uncertain. CDR1 MNHEY and CDR2 SVGAGI come from the germline V gene. Trimming removed 2 bases from V and 1 base from J, with 8 bases in between. This CDR3 comprises 14 residues. Here the CDR3 DNA reads TGTGCCAGCAGTTACCAGCATCAGAACACTGAAGCTTTCTTT. Translation: CASSYQHQNTEAFF.

The CDR3 bases are TGTGCCAGCAGCCCAATCACGGGTGGCGAGCAGTACTTC. As protein: CASSPITGGEQYF. The rearrangement uses TRBV3-1 (or the pseudogene TRBV3-2) and TRBJ2-7; the D is unclear. The CDR3 contains 13 residues. V was cut by 4 bases and J by 6 bases, with 13 bases left in between. Germline V CDR1 and CDR2: LGHDT, YNNKEL (reference sequence).

V and J are TRBV11-2 and TRBJ2-7; TRBD1 aligns across 7 bases. Losses at the gene ends were 4 bases for V and 3 bases for J; bases not matched to a gene: 15. The CDR3 extends over 17 amino acids. The germline V gene encodes CDR1 SGHAT and CDR2 FQNNGV. The CDR3 nucleotides read TGTGCCAGCAGCTCTCTATCGGCTTCCAGGGGGTACTACGAGCAGTACTTC. This codes for CASSSLSASRGYYEQYF.

The chain recombines TRBV18 with TRBJ2-7, with TRBD1 matching over 7 bases. The CDR3 sequence is 14 residues long. Germline V gene lookup returns CDR1 KGHSH and CDR2 LQKENI. V was clipped by 1 base and J by 4 bases; unmatched bases: 4. The CDR3 region has the DNA TGTGCCAGCTCACCACAGGGACAGACATACGAGCAGTACTTC. It translates to CASSPQGQTYEQYF.

This clone was counted once. The chain joins TRBV7-2 to TRBJ2-3; D is ambiguous. The CDR3 is 15 residues long. Germline CDR1 SGHTA, CDR2 FQGNSA. V gave up 1 base and J gave up 0 bases, with 8 bases separating them. In DNA form, the CDR3 reads TGTGCCAGCAGCTTAGGGGCTTTGAGCACAGATACGCAGTATTTT. It codes for CASSLGALSTDTQYF.

The V call is TRBV18, the J call TRBJ1-3; TRBD1 aligns across 7 bases. The ends lost 0 bases at V and 8 bases at J; junction bases unmatched: 10. The germline V gene encodes CDR1 KGHSH and CDR2 LQKENI. The CDR3 is made up of 16 amino acids. The DNA for the CDR3 is TGTGCCAGCTCACCACCCGACAGGGTCGCCTGGGACACCATATATTTT. Protein: CASSPPDRVAWDTIYF.

V and J are TRBV11-2 and TRBJ2-3; D gene unclear. Germline lookup yields CDR1 SGHAT and CDR2 FQNNGV. This CDR3 is 15 amino acids long. Deletions cut 5 bases from V and 1 base from J, with 13 bases between. The DNA of the CDR3 is TGTGCCAGCAGCGCCTCTAGTCCCCGCACAGATACGCAGTATTTT. Protein product: CASSASSPRTDTQYF.

This clone has more than one count but fewer than ten. The J gene is TRBJ2-7, the V gene TRBV5-1; D could derive from TRBD1 or TRBD2 (5 bases each). V lost 7 bases and J lost 0, with 14 bases in between. The CDR3 has 14 residues. Germline V gene lookup returns CDR1 SGHRS and CDR2 YFSETQ. CDR3 region: CASSDGTVSYEQYF. CDR3 bases: TGCGCCAGCTCCGACGGGACGGTCTCCTACGAGCAGTACTTC.

The genes are TRBV2 and TRBJ1-5, with D unresolved. The CDR3 has 12 residues. Between the trimmed V and J ends, which lost 5 bases and 5 bases, there was a span of 7 bases. CDR1 and CDR2 from the germline V gene are SNHLY and FYNNEI. This CDR3 is CASSRTYQPQHF. The CDR3 coding sequence is TGTGCCAGCAGTCGGACTTATCAGCCCCAGCATTTT.

About this clone itself: This likely comes from a read error, as the CDR3 has no conserved phenylalanine or tryptophan at its end. This rearrangement joins TRBV6-1 to TRBJ1-6, with TRBD1 matching 7 bases. Germline assignment: CDR1 MNHNS and CDR2 SASEGT. The CDR3 sequence is 13 residues long. The ends lost 3 bases at V and 9 bases at J; junction bases unmatched: 2. CDR3 region: CASSDRQGSPLHL. The CDR3 DNA is TGTGCCAGCAGTGACCGACAGGGTTCACCCCTCCACCTT.

The rearrangement links TRBV2 to TRBJ1-1; D not resolved. CDR1 is SNHLY, CDR2 FYNNEI, per germline. Trimming shortened V by 7 bases and J by 4 bases, and 16 bases separated the two germline ends. The CDR3 has 14 amino acids. The CDR3, as DNA: TGTGCCAGCAAGACCCCCAGGAGGGTCACTGAAGCTTTCTTT. Its translation is CASKTPRRVTEAFF.

The V and J genes are TRBV6-5 and TRBJ2-5; D uncertain. With 0 bases removed from V and 6 bases from J, the gap between germline ends came to 11 bases. This CDR3 contains 14 residues. Germline lookup yields CDR1 MNHEY and CDR2 SVGAGI. The CDR3 spells CASSYSRSLKTQYF. CDR3 bases: TGTGCCAGCAGTTACTCGAGATCGCTAAAGACCCAGTACTTC.

In DNA, the CDR3 is TGTGCCAGCAGCTTGGGACACCCCAACTATGGCTACACCTTC. Protein product: CASSLGHPNYGYTF. The chain carries TRBV5-6 and TRBJ1-2; D not resolved. Per the germline V gene, CDR1 is SGHDT and CDR2 is YYEEEE. Between the trimmed V and J ends, which lost 0 bases and 2 bases, there was a span of 8 bases. There are 14 residues in the CDR3. The full variable domain, its missing parts supplied by reference TRBV5-6 and TRBJ1-2, is DAGVTQSPTHLIKTRGQQVTLRCSPKSGHDTVSWYQQALGQGPQFIFQYYEEEERQRGNFPDRFSGHQFPNYSSELNVNALLLGDSALYLCASSLGHPNYGYTFGSGTRLTVV.

The chain has TRBV5-4 and TRBJ2-6; the D gene is possibly TRBD1 (5 bases). CDR3 size: 18 residues. Germline lookup yields CDR1 SGHNT and CDR2 YYREEE (reference sequence). The V and J ends lost 1 base and 3 bases respectively, with 17 bases between them. The DNA for the CDR3 is TGTGCCAGCAGCTTGTGGGGCATCGCAACGGGTGGGGCCAACGTCCTGACTTTC. It specifies CASSLWGIATGGANVLTF.

The V gene is TRBV3-1 (or the pseudogene TRBV3-2), the J gene TRBJ1-4; 11 positions agree with TRBD1. CDR3 size: 14 residues. Germline values: CDR1 LGHDT, CDR2 YNNKEL (reference sequence). V was pared by 4 bases and J by 8 bases, with 3 bases of the junction left unmatched. The CDR3 nucleotides read TGTGCCAGCAGCCCCCGGACAGGGGGCGAAAAACTGTTTTTT. Its translation is CASSPRTGGEKLFF.

The chain links TRBV6-5 to TRBJ2-7; weak D call: TRBD1 (5 bases). The V and J ends lost 2 bases and 3 bases respectively, with 8 bases between them. The germline gives CDR1 MNHEY, CDR2 SVGAGI. The CDR3 is 13 amino acids. The chain's CDR3 is CASSYGARYEQYF. The CDR3 nucleotides read TGTGCCAGCAGTTACGGGGCCCGCTACGAGCAGTACTTC.

The chain has TRBV5-1 and TRBJ2-1; either TRBD1 or TRBD2 may supply D (5 bases each). Germline lookup yields CDR1 SGHRS and CDR2 YFSETQ. V was trimmed by 2 bases and J by 0 bases, leaving 9 bases between them. The CDR3 length is 15 residues. This CDR3 is CASSFGTASYNEQFF. In DNA, the CDR3 is TGCGCCAGCAGCTTCGGGACGGCCTCCTACAATGAGCAGTTCTTC.

This clone was detected only once. The chain is built from TRBV25-1 and TRBJ1-2; D might be TRBD1 (6 bases). Germline CDR1 is MGHDK and CDR2 is SYGVNS. V was cut by 3 bases and J by 6 bases, with 14 bases left in between. The CDR3 runs 14 residues. CDR3 residues: CASSDFPGVNGYTF. In DNA, the CDR3 is TGTGCCAGCAGTGATTTCCCAGGGGTAAATGGCTACACCTTC.

The rearrangement links TRBV12-5 to TRBJ2-7; no reliable D call. CDR1 LGHNT and CDR2 FRNRAP come from the germline V gene. Between the trimmed V and J ends, which lost 1 base and 5 bases, there was a span of 15 bases. The CDR3 is 15 residues long. The CDR3 here is CASGLALYSRNEQYF. The CDR3 DNA reads TGTGCTAGTGGTTTGGCGTTGTATAGTAGGAACGAGCAGTACTTC.

The DNA for the CDR3 is TGTGCCACCAGCTCCCAGGGCGGGACTGAAGCTTTCTTT. As protein: CATSSQGGTEAFF. The chain combines TRBV15 with TRBJ1-1, with D possibly being TRBD1 (5 bases). The length of the CDR3 is 13 residues. CDR1 and CDR2 from the germline V gene are LNHNV and YYDKDF (reference sequence). V dropped 5 bases and J dropped 5 bases, with 12 bases sitting between them.

This chain links TRBV30 with TRBJ1-6, with D possibly matching TRBD1 (6 bases). Germline V gene lookup returns CDR1 GTSNPN and CDR2 SVGIG (reference sequence). The CDR3 length is 13 residues. V lost 6 bases and J 7 bases, leaving 13 bases between the germline ends. The CDR3 sequence: CACHREQNSPLHF. The CDR3 region has the DNA TGTGCCTGCCACAGGGAGCAGAATTCACCCCTCCACTTT. The full variable domain, completed using reference TRBV30 and TRBJ1-6, is SQTIHQWPATLVQPVGSPLSLECTVEGTSNPNLYWYRQAAGRGLQLLFYSVGIGQISSEVPQNLSASRPQDRQFILSSKKLLLSDSGFYLCACHREQNSPLHFGNGTRLTVT.

A note on this clone: Because it lacks the conserved phenylalanine or tryptophan at the end, this CDR3 is likely a read error. The V and J genes are TRBV5-5 and TRBJ1-6; D unresolved. This CDR3 is built from 17 residues. Germline V gives CDR1 SGHKS, CDR2 YYEKEE (reference sequence). Between the trimmed V and J ends, which lost 1 base and 7 bases, there was a span of 18 bases. In DNA, the CDR3 is TGTGCCAGCAGCTTGCTTTATGGTGAGGAGAAAAATTCACCCCTCCACCTT. Its protein product is CASSLLYGEEKNSPLHL.

This clone has more than one count but fewer than ten. Here the CDR3 DNA reads TGTGCCAGTAGTATCAAGGCGAGCCCCTATGGCTACACCTTC. It yields the protein CASSIKASPYGYTF. The chain recombines TRBV19 with TRBJ1-2; no reliable D call. Trimming stripped 3 bases from V and 4 bases from J, with 12 bases between. Germline V gene sequence: CDR1 LNHDA, CDR2 SQIVND (reference sequence). CDR3 length equals 14 residues.

V usage is TRBV5-1 and J usage is TRBJ1-2; the D gene is possibly TRBD1 (5 bases). CDR1 SGHRS and CDR2 YFSETQ come from the germline V gene. V shed 8 bases and J shed 4 bases, with 12 bases lying between them. The CDR3 sequence is 12 residues long. The CDR3 nucleotides are TGCGCCAGTGCTGGGGCGGGCTATGGCTACACCTTC. Protein: CASAGAGYGYTF.

The V gene is TRBV6-5, the J gene TRBJ1-3; weak D call: TRBD1 (6 bases). Trimming removed 5 bases from V and 6 bases from J, with 11 bases in between. CDR1 is MNHEY and CDR2 is SVGAGI in the germline V gene. This CDR3 has 13 amino acids. CDR3 DNA sequence: TGTGCCAGCAGTACAACAGGGCTAAACACCATATATTTT. Translation: CASSTTGLNTIYF.

This clone was found once. The sample holds other DNA sequences that translate to the same CDR3. CDR3 amino acids: CASSQVFTEAFF. CDR3 coding DNA: TGTGCCAGCAGCCAGGTGTTCACTGAAGCTTTCTTT. The gene calls are TRBV14 and TRBJ1-1; D gene ambiguous. With 3 bases removed from V and 4 bases from J, the gap between germline ends came to 6 bases. The CDR3 consists of 12 residues. Per germline, CDR1 SGHDN and CDR2 FVKESK.

The V gene is TRBV25-1, the J gene TRBJ2-7; no firm D call. The CDR3 extends over 11 amino acids. From germline, CDR1 is MGHDK and CDR2 SYGVNS. V was pared by 3 bases and J by 3 bases, with 3 bases between. The CDR3 region has the DNA TGTGCCAGCAGTGAGTACTACGAGCAGTACTTC. It encodes CASSEYYEQYF.

This chain joins TRBV13 and TRBJ1-2; 8 nucleotides agree with TRBD1. Germline CDR1 PRHDT, CDR2 FYEKMQ (reference sequence). Trimming cost V 2 bases and J 6 bases; bases outside gene matches: 14. This CDR3 is built from 17 residues. CDR3: CASSLRGGQVYADGYTF. CDR3 bases: TGTGCCAGCAGCTTACGTGGGGGACAGGTCTACGCTGATGGCTACACCTTC.

J is TRBJ1-1 and V is TRBV5-1; 8 bases line up with TRBD1. The trim removed 4 bases at V and 4 bases at J, leaving 6 bases unmatched. The CDR3 extends over 14 amino acids. The germline V gene has CDR1 SGHRS and CDR2 YFSETQ. CDR3 in amino acids: CASSPEQGVTEAFF. In nucleotides, the CDR3 is TGCGCCAGCAGCCCAGAACAGGGGGTCACTGAAGCTTTCTTT. Complete variable domain (other parts from reference TRBV5-1 and TRBJ1-1): KAGVTQTPRYLIKTRGQQVTLSCSPISGHRSVSWYQQTPGQGLQFLFEYFSETQRNKGNFPGRFSGRQFSNSRSEMNVSTLELGDSALYLCASSPEQGVTEAFFGQGTRLTVV.